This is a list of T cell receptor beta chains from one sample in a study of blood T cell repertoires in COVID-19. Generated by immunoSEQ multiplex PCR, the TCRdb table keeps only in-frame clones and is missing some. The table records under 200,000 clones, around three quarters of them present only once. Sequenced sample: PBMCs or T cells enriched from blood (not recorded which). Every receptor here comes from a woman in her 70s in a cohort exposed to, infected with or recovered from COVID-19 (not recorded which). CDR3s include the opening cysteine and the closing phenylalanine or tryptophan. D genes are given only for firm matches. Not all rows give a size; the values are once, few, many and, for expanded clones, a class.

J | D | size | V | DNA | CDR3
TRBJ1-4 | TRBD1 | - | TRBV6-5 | TGTGCCAGCAGTCGCTCAGGGGGTGAAAAACTGTTTTTT | CASSRSGGEKLFF
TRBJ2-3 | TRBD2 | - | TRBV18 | TGTGCCAGCTCACCACCCCTAGCGGGAGTATCAGATACGCAGTATTTT | CASSPPLAGVSDTQYF
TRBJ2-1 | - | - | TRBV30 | TGTGCCTGGGGGGTCGGGGGAGCCGTAGAGCAGTTCTTC | CAWGVGGAVEQFF
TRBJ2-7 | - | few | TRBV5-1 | TGCGCCAGCAGGTTGACTCTTACCTACGAGCAGTACTTC | CASRLTLTYEQYF
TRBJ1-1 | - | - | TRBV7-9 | TGTGCCAGCAGCTTAGTGGGGAGGAACACTGAAGCTTTCTTT | CASSLVGRNTEAFF
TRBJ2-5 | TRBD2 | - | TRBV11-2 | TGTGCCAGCAGCCCGGGAGGCGTGGCCCAGTACTTC | CASSPGGVAQYF
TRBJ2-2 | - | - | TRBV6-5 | TGTGCCAGCTCTTTGCGGACGAACACCGGGGAGCTGTTTTTT | CASSLRTNTGELFF
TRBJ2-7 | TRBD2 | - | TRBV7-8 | TGTGCCAGCAGCCTTCGGAGCGGGAGGGGATACGAGCAGTACTTC | CASSLRSGRGYEQYF
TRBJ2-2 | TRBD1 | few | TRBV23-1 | TGCGCCAGCAGTAAAGGGGGCCCCGGGGAGCTGTTTTTT | CASSKGGPGELFF
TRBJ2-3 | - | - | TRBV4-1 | TGCGCCAGCAGCCAAATGGGGGGGGCCTTAACAGATACGCAGTATTTT | CASSQMGGALTDTQYF
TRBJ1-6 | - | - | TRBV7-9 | TGTGCCAGCAGCCCCGGTTCCTATAATTCACCCCTCCACTTT | CASSPGSYNSPLHF
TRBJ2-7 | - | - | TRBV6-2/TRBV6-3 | TGTGCCAGCAGCCTGACAGTCTACGAGCAGTACTTC | CASSLTVYEQYF
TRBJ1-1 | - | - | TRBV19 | TGTGCCAGTAGTACAGGGTTCGGCACTGAAGCTTTCTTT | CASSTGFGTEAFF
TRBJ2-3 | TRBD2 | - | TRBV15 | TGTGCCACCAGCAGAGCCGGGGGGACCACAGATACGCAGTATTTT | CATSRAGGTTDTQYF
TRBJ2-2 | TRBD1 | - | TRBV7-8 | TGTGCCAGCAGCTTAAGACAGGGGGTCGGGACCGGGGAGCTGTTTTTT | CASSLRQGVGTGELFF
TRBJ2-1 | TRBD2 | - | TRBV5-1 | TGCGCCAGCAGCTTAAGCCCGACTAGCGGCCACAATGAGCAGTTCTTC | CASSLSPTSGHNEQFF
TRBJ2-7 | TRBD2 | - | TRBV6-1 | TGTGCCAGCAGTGAACGCATTTCAGCGGCGGGAGGTTCCTACGAGCAGTACTTC | CASSERISAAGGSYEQYF
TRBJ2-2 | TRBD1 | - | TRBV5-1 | TGCGCCAGCGCGCGAATGACAGGGGACACCGGGGAGCTGTTTTTT | CASARMTGDTGELFF
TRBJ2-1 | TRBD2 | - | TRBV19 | TGTGCCAGTAGTATTGGTGGGACTACCTACAATGAGCAGTTCTTC | CASSIGGTTYNEQFF
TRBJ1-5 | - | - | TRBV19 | TGTGCCAGTAGTATGCCCTCCGGGAGGGTGGGGAATCAGCCCCAGCATTTT | CASSMPSGRVGNQPQHF
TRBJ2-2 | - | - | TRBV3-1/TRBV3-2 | TGTGCCAGCAGCCCAAGGCGGGGGCGGATCGGGGAGCTGTTTTTT | CASSPRRGRIGELFF
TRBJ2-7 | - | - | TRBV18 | TGTGCCAGCTCACAAAACAGGCCCCCCTCCGAGCAGTACTTC | CASSQNRPPSEQYF
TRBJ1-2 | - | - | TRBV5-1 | TGCGCCAGCAGCTTGTTACAGGGCAACTATGGCTACACCTTC | CASSLLQGNYGYTF
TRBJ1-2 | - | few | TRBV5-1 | TGCGCCAGCTCCCATTCGGGACAAACGTTCTATGGCTACACCTTC | CASSHSGQTFYGYTF
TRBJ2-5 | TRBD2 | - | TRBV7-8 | TGTGCCAGCAGCAGGACCGGGACTAGCGGGAGGGAGACCCAGTACTTC | CASSRTGTSGRETQYF
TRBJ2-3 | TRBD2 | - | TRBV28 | TGTGCCAGCCGGGGGGGAAATACGCAGTATTTT | CASRGGNTQYF
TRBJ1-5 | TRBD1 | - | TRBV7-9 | TGTGCCAGCAGCCCGGGGACAGGGGCGAGCAATCAGCCCCAGCATTTT | CASSPGTGASNQPQHF
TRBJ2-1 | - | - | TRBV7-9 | TGTGCCAGCAGCCCCGGGACCTACAATGAGCAGTTCTTC | CASSPGTYNEQFF
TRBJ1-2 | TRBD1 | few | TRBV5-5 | TGTGCCAGCAGCCAAACAGGGGGCGGCTACACCTTC | CASSQTGGGYTF
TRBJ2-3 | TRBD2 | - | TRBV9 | TGTGCCAGCAGCGTGTACATAGCGGGAGTGACAGATACGCAGTATTTT | CASSVYIAGVTDTQYF
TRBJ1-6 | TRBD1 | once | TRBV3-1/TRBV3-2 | TGTGCCAGCAGCCAAGATATCAGGGGGCAGAATTCACCCCTCCACTTT | CASSQDIRGQNSPLHF
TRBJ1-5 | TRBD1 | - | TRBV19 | TGTGCCACAAGACAGGGGGCGGGTCAGCCCCAGCATTTT | CATRQGAGQPQHF
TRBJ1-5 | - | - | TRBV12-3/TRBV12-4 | TGTGCCAGCAGCCCCGCACGGGGTCAGCCCCAGCATTTT | CASSPARGQPQHF
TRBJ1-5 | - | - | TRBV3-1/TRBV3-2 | TGTGCCAGCAGCCACCCAGGGCCGGATCAGCCCCAGCATTTT | CASSHPGPDQPQHF
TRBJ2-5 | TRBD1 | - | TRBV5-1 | TGCGCCAGCAAAGGGACAGCTACCTTGGGAGAGACCCAGTACTTC | CASKGTATLGETQYF
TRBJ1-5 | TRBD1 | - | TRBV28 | TGTGCCAGCAGGGGACAGGGGCCTCAGCCCCAGCATTTT | CASRGQGPQPQHF
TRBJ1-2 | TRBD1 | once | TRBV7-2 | TGTGCCAGCAGCTTAGCCGGAATGGACAGGGGAAATGGCTACACCTTC | CASSLAGMDRGNGYTF
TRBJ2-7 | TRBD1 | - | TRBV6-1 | TGTGCCAGCAGACGACAGGGGGAAGAGCAGTACTTC | CASRRQGEEQYF
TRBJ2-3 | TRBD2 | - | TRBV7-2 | TGTGCCAGCAGCATTACTAGCGGGAGCACAGATACGCAGTATTTT | CASSITSGSTDTQYF
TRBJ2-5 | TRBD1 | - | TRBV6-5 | TGTGCCAGCAGTTTTACAGGGGCGTCCGAGACCCAGTACTTC | CASSFTGASETQYF
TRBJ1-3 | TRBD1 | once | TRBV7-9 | TGTGCCAGCAGCTTTGCCTGGACAGGGGACGCTGGAAACACCATATATTTT | CASSFAWTGDAGNTIYF
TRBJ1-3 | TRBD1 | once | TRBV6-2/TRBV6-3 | TGTGCCAGCAGTTCAACAGGGGGAGCTGGAAACACCATATATTTT | CASSSTGGAGNTIYF
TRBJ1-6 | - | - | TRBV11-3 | TGTGCCAGCAGCTTAGCCCAGGGAAATTCACCCCTCCACTTT | CASSLAQGNSPLHF
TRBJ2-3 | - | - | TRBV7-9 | TGTGCCAGCAGCTTAAAGGGGCCAGGCCGGGCTAGAGATACGCAGTATTTT | CASSLKGPGRARDTQYF
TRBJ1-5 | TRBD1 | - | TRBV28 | TGTGCCAGCGGGTTACAGGGGATGGGCAATCAGCCCCAGCATTTT | CASGLQGMGNQPQHF
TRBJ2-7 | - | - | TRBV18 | TGTGCCAGCTCACCGACGAGCGGTCCTTATCGGGAGCAGTACTTC | CASSPTSGPYREQYF
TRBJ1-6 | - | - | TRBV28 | TGTGCCAGCAGTTTCCCCTGGGACACTTACTATAATTCACCCCTCCACTTT | CASSFPWDTYYNSPLHF